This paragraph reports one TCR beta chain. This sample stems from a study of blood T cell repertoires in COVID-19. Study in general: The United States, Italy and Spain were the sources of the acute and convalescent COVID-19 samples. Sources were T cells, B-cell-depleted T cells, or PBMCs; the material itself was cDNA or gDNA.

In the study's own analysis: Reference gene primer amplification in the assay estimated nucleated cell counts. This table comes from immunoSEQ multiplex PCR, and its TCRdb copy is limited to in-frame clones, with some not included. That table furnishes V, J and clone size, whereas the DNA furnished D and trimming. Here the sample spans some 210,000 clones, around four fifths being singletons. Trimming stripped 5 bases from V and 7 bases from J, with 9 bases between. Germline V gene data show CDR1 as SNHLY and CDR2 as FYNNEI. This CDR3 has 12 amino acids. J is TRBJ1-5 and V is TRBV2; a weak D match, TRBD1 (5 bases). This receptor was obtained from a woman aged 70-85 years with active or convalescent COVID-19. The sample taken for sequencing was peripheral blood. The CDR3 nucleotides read TGTGCCAGCAGTCGGGGGAACCAGCCCCAGCATTTT. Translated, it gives CASSRGNQPQHF. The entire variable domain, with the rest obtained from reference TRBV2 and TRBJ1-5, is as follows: EPEVTQTPSHQVTQMGQEVILRCVPISNHLYFYWYRQILGQKVEFLVSFYNNEISEKSEIFDDQFSVERPDGSNFTLKIRSTKLEDSAMYFCASSRGNQPQHFGDGTRLSIL.